This T cell receptor (beta chain) stems from a study of OX40 agonist ivuxolimab in advanced cancers. Across the whole study: Patients took ivuxolimab, an agonistic anti-OX40 (CD134) antibody. Of mixed ages from about 23 to 79 and averaging about 56 years, the group was approximately 80% male.

This CDR3 spans 15 amino acids. Germline-derived CDR1 and CDR2 are SGHDT and YYEEEE. Losses at the gene ends were 4 bases for V and 7 bases for J; bases not matched to a gene: 8. Notes on the study in general: The study observed clonal expansion of CD4+ and CD8+ blood T cells by week 6 at 0.1 to 3.0 mg/kg.

The protocol was immunoSEQ multiplex PCR, while the TCRdb copy is restricted to in-frame clones and leaves out a portion. The data show 75,000 to 100,000 clones, roughly 90% seen once. As concerns this clone: Its antigen is still unknown.

The specimen was CD4+ or CD8+ T cells sorted from blood, collected in a trial of the OX40 agonist ivuxolimab. The chain uses TRBV5-6 and TRBJ2-2; 9 bases align to TRBD2. This receptor was identified in an adult with an advanced solid tumor such as melanoma, head and neck, liver or kidney cancer. This CDR3 reads CASSHLAGEVGELFF. As DNA, the CDR3 is TGTGCCAGCAGCCACTTAGCGGGAGAGGTCGGGGAGCTGTTTTTT.